This T cell receptor beta chain was captured by sequencing in a study of OX40 agonist ivuxolimab in advanced cancers. Clones were read by immunoSEQ multiplex PCR, and TCRdb kept only the in-frame ones, dropping some. The sample consists of 49,000 or so clones, about 90% of them appearing once. The CDR3 runs 17 residues. The sequence derives from an adult with an advanced solid tumor such as melanoma, head and neck, liver or kidney cancer. The source material was CD4+ or CD8+ T cells sorted from blood, sampled in a trial of the OX40 agonist ivuxolimab. The chain recombines TRBV7-5 with TRBJ2-3; TRBD2 reflects the table's D call only, with no check against the DNA. TRBV7-5 corresponds to a pseudogene. The CDR3 region is CARSLGARGPPPDTQYF. The CDR3 DNA reads TGTGCCAGAAGCTTAGGGGCGAGAGGGCCCCCCCCAGATACGCAGTATTTT.